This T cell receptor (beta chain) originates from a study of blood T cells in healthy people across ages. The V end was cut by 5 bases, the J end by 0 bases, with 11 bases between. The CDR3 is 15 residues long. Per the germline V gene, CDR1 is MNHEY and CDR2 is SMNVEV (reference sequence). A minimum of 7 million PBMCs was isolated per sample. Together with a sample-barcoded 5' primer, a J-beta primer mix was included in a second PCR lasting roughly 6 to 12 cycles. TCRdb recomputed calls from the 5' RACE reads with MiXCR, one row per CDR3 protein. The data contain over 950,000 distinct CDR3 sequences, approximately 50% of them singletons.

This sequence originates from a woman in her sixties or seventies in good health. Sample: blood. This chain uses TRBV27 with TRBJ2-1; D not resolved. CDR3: CASSPTLSSYNEQFF. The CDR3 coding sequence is TGTGCCAGCAGTCCGACGCTTAGCTCCTACAATGAGCAGTTCTTC.